Listed below are T cell receptor beta chains from one sample, sequenced in a study of blood T cell repertoires in COVID-19. Only in-frame clones appear in the TCRdb table, and some are missing; sequencing was by immunoSEQ multiplex PCR. The sample holds some 160,000 clones, around 80% seen once. The sample consisted of PBMCs or T cells enriched from blood (not recorded which). The receptors here all came from a woman aged 65 to 85 in a cohort exposed to, infected with or recovered from COVID-19 (not recorded which). Each CDR3 is given with its conserved first and last residue.

v_gene: TRBV11-3; len: 14; CDR3aa: CASSSSGKHTEAFF
v_gene: TRBV28; len: 15; CDR3aa: CASSPLEKRLTEAFF
v_gene: TRBV6-5; len: 14; CDR3aa: CASSSDSSTYEQYF
v_gene: TRBV18; len: 14; CDR3aa: CASSDGWGGYEQYF
v_gene: TRBV6-6; len: 16; CDR3aa: CASTLSGGNAGYGYTF
v_gene: TRBV18; len: 17; CDR3aa: CASSPYQMGQITGELFF
v_gene: TRBV3-1/TRBV3-2; len: 14; CDR3aa: CASSLTGLAKIQYF
v_gene: TRBV9; len: 13; CDR3aa: CASSSRYGGELFF
v_gene: TRBV7-9; len: 14; CDR3aa: CASSASEATGELFF
v_gene: TRBV15; len: 16; CDR3aa: CATSRDSGTGTDTQYF
v_gene: TRBV10-1; len: 16; CDR3aa: CASSELKREPRDTQYF
v_gene: TRBV5-1; len: 15; CDR3aa: CASRVQAQGRGEQYF
v_gene: TRBV5-1; len: 14; CDR3aa: CASSFDRTLTEAFF
v_gene: TRBV7-9; len: 15; CDR3aa: CASSLVLAGLYEQFF
v_gene: TRBV3-1/TRBV3-2; len: 17; CDR3aa: CASSQDTRESSIYEQYF
v_gene: TRBV19; len: 15; CDR3aa: CASSIIRSSYNEQFF
v_gene: TRBV10-3; len: 13; CDR3aa: CAISETVNQPQHF
v_gene: TRBV21-1; len: 17; CDR3aa: CASSKVVTATYNSPLHF
v_gene: TRBV2; len: 12; CDR3aa: CASSGGLDRSYF
v_gene: TRBV3-1/TRBV3-2; len: 17; CDR3aa: CASSQDRRTRWKNEQFF
v_gene: TRBV4-3; len: 17; CDR3aa: CASSQEPGQGDTGELFF
v_gene: TRBV3-1/TRBV3-2; len: 16; CDR3aa: CASSQAGFANTGELFF
v_gene: TRBV7-8; len: 18; CDR3aa: CASSLVSVGAGGTYEQYF
v_gene: TRBV2; len: 15; CDR3aa: CASRGTGGNTGELFF
v_gene: TRBV28; len: 14; CDR3aa: CAGSRAANTDTQYF
v_gene: TRBV7-2; len: 16; CDR3aa: CASSLALAGGGGTQYF
v_gene: TRBV11-2; len: 11; CDR3aa: CASSPRTGAFF
v_gene: TRBV19; len: 16; CDR3aa: CASSIGGRTGFYEQYF
v_gene: TRBV5-1; len: 16; CDR3aa: CASSLEVRSPLYGYTF
v_gene: TRBV7-2; len: 14; CDR3aa: CASSRGRAAEKLFF
v_gene: TRBV5-1; len: 14; CDR3aa: CASSLDTTNEKLFF
v_gene: TRBV30; len: 13; CDR3aa: CAWSVNRNTEAFF
v_gene: TRBV15; len: 15; CDR3aa: CATSRDSGTSNEQFF
v_gene: TRBV18; len: 15; CDR3aa: CASSPGTGGYNEQFF
v_gene: TRBV11-1; len: 12; CDR3aa: CASSYPYETQYF
v_gene: TRBV19; len: 13; CDR3aa: CASSMSGQGVAFF
v_gene: TRBV28; len: 16; CDR3aa: CASSGAGDMAVRYLHF
v_gene: TRBV9; len: 15; CDR3aa: CASSPHGREDTEAFF
v_gene: TRBV11-2; len: 12; CDR3aa: CASSTVHTEAFF
v_gene: TRBV30; len: 14; CDR3aa: CAWSEGGAGQPQHF